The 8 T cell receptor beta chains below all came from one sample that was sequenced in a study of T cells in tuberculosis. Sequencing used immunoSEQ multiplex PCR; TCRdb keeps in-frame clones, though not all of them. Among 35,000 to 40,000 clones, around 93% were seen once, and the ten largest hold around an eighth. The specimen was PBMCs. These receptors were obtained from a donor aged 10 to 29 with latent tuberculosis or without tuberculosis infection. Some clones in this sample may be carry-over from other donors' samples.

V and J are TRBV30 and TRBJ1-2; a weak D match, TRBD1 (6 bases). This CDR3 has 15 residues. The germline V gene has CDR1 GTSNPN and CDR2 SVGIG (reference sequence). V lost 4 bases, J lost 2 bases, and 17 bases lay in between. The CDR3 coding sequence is TGTGCCTGGACGGTGTGGGGGACACGGAACTATGGCTACACCTTC. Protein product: CAWTVWGTRNYGYTF.

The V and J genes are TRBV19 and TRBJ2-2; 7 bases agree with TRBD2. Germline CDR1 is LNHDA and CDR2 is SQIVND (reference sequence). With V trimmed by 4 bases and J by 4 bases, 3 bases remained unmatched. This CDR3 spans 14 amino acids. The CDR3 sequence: CASSRDYLTGELFF. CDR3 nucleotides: TGTGCCAGTAGTAGGGACTATCTCACCGGGGAGCTGTTTTTT.

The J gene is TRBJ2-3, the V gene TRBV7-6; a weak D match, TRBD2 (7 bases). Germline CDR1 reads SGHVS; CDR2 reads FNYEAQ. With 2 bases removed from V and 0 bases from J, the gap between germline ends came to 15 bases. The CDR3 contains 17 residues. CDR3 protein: CASSLRRGGTSTDTQYF. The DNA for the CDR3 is TGTGCCAGCAGCTTAAGACGCGGGGGCACTAGCACAGATACGCAGTATTTT.

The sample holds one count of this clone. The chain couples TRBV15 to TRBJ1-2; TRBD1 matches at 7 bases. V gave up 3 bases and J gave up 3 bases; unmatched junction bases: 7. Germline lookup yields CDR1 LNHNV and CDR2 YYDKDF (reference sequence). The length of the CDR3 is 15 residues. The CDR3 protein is CATSRQRGGYYGYTF. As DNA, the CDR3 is TGTGCCACCAGCAGGCAACGAGGGGGCTACTATGGCTACACCTTC.

CDR3 bases: TGTGCCAGTAGTACCCTAGATGGCCGAAGAACGCAGTATTTT. Protein sequence: CASSTLDGRRTQYF. The chain links TRBV19 to TRBJ2-3; D not resolved. Trimming shortened V by 4 bases and J by 9 bases, and 17 bases separated the two germline ends. This CDR3 has 14 amino acids. Germline CDR1 and CDR2: LNHDA and SQIVND (reference sequence).

CDR3 in amino acids: CASSIQGGANYGYTF. Here the CDR3 DNA reads TGTGCCAGCAGCATCCAGGGAGGGGCGAACTATGGCTACACCTTC. The chain couples TRBV7-9 to TRBJ1-2; D may be TRBD1 (5 bases). V dropped 5 bases and J dropped 2 bases, with 15 bases sitting between them. The CDR3 length is 15 residues. Germline-derived CDR1 and CDR2 are SEHNR and FQNEAQ (reference sequence).

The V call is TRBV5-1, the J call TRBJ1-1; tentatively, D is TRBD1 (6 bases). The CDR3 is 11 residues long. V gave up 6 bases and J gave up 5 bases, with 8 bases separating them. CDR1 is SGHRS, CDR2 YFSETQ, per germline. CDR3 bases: TGCGCCAGCAAGGGGGATACTGAAGCTTTCTTT. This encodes CASKGDTEAFF.

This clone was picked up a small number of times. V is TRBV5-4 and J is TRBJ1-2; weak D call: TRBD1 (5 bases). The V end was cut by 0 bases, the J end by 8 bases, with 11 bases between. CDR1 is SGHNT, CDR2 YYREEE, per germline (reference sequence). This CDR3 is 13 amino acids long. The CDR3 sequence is CASSLGGERGYTF. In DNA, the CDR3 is TGTGCCAGCAGCTTGGGGGGGGAGAGAGGCTACACCTTC.